This record looks at one T cell receptor beta chain sequence and its context. Its specificity is not known. Researchers used the Oncomine TCR Beta short-read assay to sequence DNA from cultured CD4+ T cells. TCRdb re-derived calls from the PCR reads in MiXCR, one entry per CDR3 protein. This sample has 15,000 to 20,000 distinct CDR3 sequences, with over 45% found just once. This specimen belongs to a study of vaccination and CD4 T cells after COVID-19. Documented treatment: roughly 11-day PBMC culture with coronavirus spike peptide pools or control peptides (ViraFEST assay). Antigen-specific T cells were expanded with peptide pools by ViraFEST, and TCRs were then sequenced. CDR1 is SEHNR, CDR2 FQNEAQ, per germline (reference sequence). Trimming removed 5 bases from V and 4 bases from J, with 11 bases in between. There are 13 residues in the CDR3.

The receptor's source is a human donor with COVID-19. The sequenced sample consisted of cultured CD4+ T cells from blood. The chain links TRBV7-9 to TRBJ1-2; D is unresolved. The CDR3 reads CASSRPGSYGYTF. Here the CDR3 DNA reads TGTGCCAGCAGCCGGCCAGGCTCCTATGGCTACACCTTC. Filled out from reference TRBV7-9 and TRBJ1-2, the complete variable domain reads DTGVSQNPRHKITKRGQNVTFRCDPISEHNRLYWYRQTLGQGPEFLTYFQNEAQLEKSRLLSDRFSAERPKGSFSTLEIQRTEQGDSAMYLCASSRPGSYGYTFGSGTRLTVV.